These 16 T cell receptor beta chains originate from one sample sequenced in a study of OX40 agonist ivuxolimab in advanced cancers. The repertoire was sequenced with immunoSEQ multiplex PCR; TCRdb's copy has only in-frame clones and lacks some. The repertoire holds under 85,000 clones, with over 75% as singletons. The sample was CD4+ or CD8+ T cells sorted from blood, taken in a trial of the OX40 agonist ivuxolimab. All receptors come from an adult with an advanced solid tumor such as melanoma, head and neck, liver or kidney cancer.

This clone was found a few times. The gene calls are TRBV27 and TRBJ2-1; no clear D gene. Germline-derived CDR1 and CDR2 are MNHEY and SMNVEV (reference sequence). Trimming shortened V by 5 bases and J by 0 bases, and 11 bases separated the two germline ends. This CDR3 spans 15 amino acids. CDR3 nucleotides: TGTGCCAGCAGTCCCCGAGTCCCCTCCTACAATGAGCAGTTCTTC. Translation: CASSPRVPSYNEQFF.

The gene calls are TRBV5-6 and TRBJ2-1; 7 bases are a match to TRBD1. V lost 4 bases and J lost 5; bases outside the gene matches: 9. Germline V CDR1 and CDR2: SGHDT, YYEEEE. This CDR3 comprises 15 residues. As DNA, the CDR3 is TGTGCCAGCAGCCTGGGACAGAATCGTAACAATGAGCAGTTCTTC. This encodes CASSLGQNRNNEQFF.

The J gene is TRBJ2-1, the V gene TRBV14; no firm D call. Germline-derived CDR1 and CDR2 are SGHDN and FVKESK. Trimming pared 4 bases from V and 7 bases from J, leaving 23 bases between. CDR3 length: 17 residues. The chain's CDR3 is CASSRGLMARGTNEQFF. The CDR3 DNA is TGTGCCAGCAGCCGTGGCTTAATGGCTAGAGGTACGAATGAGCAGTTCTTC.

The chain uses TRBV6-4 and TRBJ2-3; D not resolved. CDR3 length: 13 residues. Per germline, CDR1 MRHNA and CDR2 SNTAGT. Trimming stripped 0 bases from V and 9 bases from J, with 10 bases between. The CDR3 spells CASSDSRWGTQYF. The CDR3 DNA reads TGTGCCAGCAGTGACTCGAGATGGGGAACGCAGTATTTT.

The CDR3 loop is CASSELGQSGELFF. Here the CDR3 DNA reads TGCGCCAGCAGTGAGCTAGGACAGTCCGGGGAGCTGTTTTTT. The rearrangement uses TRBV10-2 and TRBJ2-2; D possibly corresponds to TRBD1 (6 bases). Germline lookup yields CDR1 WSHSY and CDR2 SAAADI. Trimming removed 2 bases from V and 6 bases from J, with 10 bases in between. The CDR3 extends over 14 amino acids.

This chain connects TRBV6-5 to TRBJ1-6; D is perhaps TRBD1 (5 bases). The CDR3 has 16 residues. V shed 2 bases and J shed 7 bases, with 15 bases lying between them. CDR1 and CDR2 from the germline V gene are MNHEY and SVGAGI. CDR3 loop: CASSYQSWGLNSPLHF. DNA for the CDR3: TGTGCCAGCAGTTACCAGTCATGGGGACTAAATTCACCCCTCCACTTT.

The gene calls are TRBV20-1 and TRBJ2-5; no firm D call. Germline V lookup: CDR1 DFQATT, CDR2 SNEGSKA (reference sequence). The CDR3 is 11 amino acids. V shed 6 bases and J shed 5 bases, with 10 bases lying between them. The CDR3 loop is CSAVVLETQYF. Here the CDR3 DNA reads TGCAGTGCCGTCGTTTTGGAGACCCAGTACTTC.

The V gene is TRBV5-1, the J gene TRBJ2-2, with 13 positions matching TRBD2. With 2 bases clipped from V and 4 bases from J, the junction kept 11 bases outside the gene matches. The V gene's germline CDR1 is SGHRS and CDR2 YFSETQ. The CDR3 loop spans 19 amino acids. The DNA for the CDR3 is TGCGCCAGCAGCTTCCTCGGACTAGCGGGAGAGACGGGCACCGGGGAGCTGTTTTTT. This sequence encodes CASSFLGLAGETGTGELFF.

About this clone: A much larger clonotype is one base distant, so this may be a read error. Other DNA sequences in the sample encode the same CDR3. The rearrangement uses TRBV2 and TRBJ1-5; D is unresolved. Germline assignment: CDR1 SNHLY and CDR2 FYNNEI. The length of the CDR3 is 9 residues. V was cut by 8 bases and J by 7 bases, with 3 bases left in between. CDR3 DNA: TGTGCCAGCGGCCAGCCCCAGCATTTT. This sequence encodes CASGQPQHF.

This clone has ten or more counts. Other nucleotide sequences in the sample specify the same CDR3. V and J are TRBV2 and TRBJ1-5; D unresolved. Germline assignment: CDR1 SNHLY and CDR2 FYNNEI. This CDR3 region has 9 residues. V lost 8 bases and J lost 6, with 2 bases in between. The CDR3 sequence is CASGQPQHF. The CDR3 bases are TGTGCCAGCGGTCAGCCCCAGCATTTT.

The chain links TRBV6-1 to TRBJ2-7; 8 positions agree with TRBD1. The V segment lost 7 bases and the J segment 3 bases; nucleotides outside the gene matches: 5. CDR1 MNHNS and CDR2 SASEGT come from the germline V gene. The CDR3 length is 13 residues. CDR3 loop: CASKQGDFYEQYF. As DNA, the CDR3 is TGTGCCAGCAAACAGGGGGATTTCTACGAGCAGTACTTC.

The rearrangement joins TRBV12-5 to TRBJ1-1; D uncertain. CDR3 length equals 13 residues. V lost 3 bases to trimming and J lost 5 bases, with 10 bases between them. CDR1 and CDR2 from the germline V gene are LGHNT and FRNRAP. The CDR3 sequence: CASGFDPGTEAFF. DNA for the CDR3: TGTGCTAGTGGTTTCGACCCGGGGACTGAAGCTTTCTTT.

The V gene is TRBV2, the J gene TRBJ1-6; D call uncertain. Germline V gene data show CDR1 as SNHLY and CDR2 as FYNNEI. The germline V and J ends were trimmed by 2 bases and 8 bases, with 13 bases remaining between them. The CDR3 contains 15 residues. CDR3 in DNA: TGTGCCAGCAGTGAACGTCAGGCCCAGGATTCACCCCTCCACTTT. Its protein product is CASSERQAQDSPLHF.

Remarks on this clone: A much larger clone lies one base from this, so it may be a read error. The chain is built from TRBV25-1 and TRBJ1-4; D remains unclear. The CDR3 contains 15 residues. Germline V gives CDR1 MGHDK, CDR2 SYGVNS. Trimming took 3 bases from V and 5 from J, leaving 13 bases between them. CDR3 bases: TGTGCCAGCAGTGACCTTCGACGGCTAAATGAAAAACTGTTTTTT. Amino acid sequence: CASSDLRRLNEKLFF.

This clone has just a few counts. This chain uses TRBV19 with TRBJ1-5; no clear D. This CDR3 comprises 14 residues. V was pared by 3 bases and J by 9 bases, with 15 bases between. CDR1 is LNHDA and CDR2 is SQIVND in the germline V gene (reference sequence). CDR3 nucleotide sequence: TGTGCCAGTAGTATTCATGGGGTAAATTCGCCCCAGCATTTT. Amino acid sequence: CASSIHGVNSPQHF.

The chain has TRBV11-2 and TRBJ1-2; unclear D gene. The germline V gene encodes CDR1 SGHAT and CDR2 FQNNGV. The CDR3 covers 15 residues. The V end was cut by 0 bases, the J end by 8 bases, with 16 bases between. CDR3 nucleotide sequence: TGTGCCAGCAGCTTAGACGAAACGCCTCGAATGGGCTACACCTTC. This encodes CASSLDETPRMGYTF.